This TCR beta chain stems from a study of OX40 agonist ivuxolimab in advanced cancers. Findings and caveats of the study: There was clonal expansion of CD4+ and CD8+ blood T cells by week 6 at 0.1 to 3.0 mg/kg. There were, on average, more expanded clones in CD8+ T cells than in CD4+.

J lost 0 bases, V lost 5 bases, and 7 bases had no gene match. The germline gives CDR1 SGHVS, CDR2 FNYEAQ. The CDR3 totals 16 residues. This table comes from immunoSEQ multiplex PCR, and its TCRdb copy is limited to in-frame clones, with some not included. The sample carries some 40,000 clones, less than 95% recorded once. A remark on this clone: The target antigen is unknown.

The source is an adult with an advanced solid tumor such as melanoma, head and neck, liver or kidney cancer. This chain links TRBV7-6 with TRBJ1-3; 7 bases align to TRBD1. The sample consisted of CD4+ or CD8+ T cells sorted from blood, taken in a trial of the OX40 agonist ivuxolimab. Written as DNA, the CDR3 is TGTGCCAGCAGCGCATGGGACAGATTCTCTGGAAACACCATATATTTT. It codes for CASSAWDRFSGNTIYF.